Listed below are T cell receptor beta chains from one sample, sequenced in a study of OX40 agonist ivuxolimab in advanced cancers. Some clones are missing from TCRdb's copy, which holds only in-frame ones; the method was immunoSEQ multiplex PCR. The sample consists of tens of thousands of clones, around 87% of them appearing once. This specimen was CD4+ or CD8+ T cells sorted from blood, taken in a trial of the OX40 agonist ivuxolimab. Receptors originate from an adult with an advanced solid tumor such as melanoma, head and neck, liver or kidney cancer. The CDR3 runs from the conserved cysteine through the conserved F or W.

v_call: TRBV27; j_call: TRBJ2-7; cdr3_aa: CASSFWGGADYEQYF
v_call: TRBV27; j_call: TRBJ2-2; cdr3_aa: CASSLAGGGSGELFF
v_call: TRBV4-1; j_call: TRBJ2-1; cdr3_aa: CASSHPSPGGAVYNEQFF
v_call: TRBV7-7; j_call: TRBJ2-5; cdr3_aa: CASSHRSDREVYQETQYF
v_call: TRBV19; j_call: TRBJ1-1; cdr3_aa: CAVGAPNTEAFF
v_call: TRBV10-3; j_call: TRBJ1-2; cdr3_aa: CAISDGSDEGGYTF
v_call: TRBV29-1; j_call: TRBJ1-4; cdr3_aa: CSVQSSGKLFF
v_call: TRBV5-1; j_call: TRBJ1-4; cdr3_aa: CASSLGAGGGNNEKLFF
v_call: TRBV7-3; j_call: TRBJ1-1; cdr3_aa: CASTPLIGGANTEAFF
v_call: TRBV6-5; j_call: TRBJ2-7; cdr3_aa: CASKVLAGSYEQYF
v_call: TRBV15; j_call: TRBJ2-5; cdr3_aa: CATSAYRGTETQYF
v_call: TRBV5-1; j_call: TRBJ1-4; cdr3_aa: CASSPHGDSDEKLFF
v_call: TRBV5-6; j_call: TRBJ1-1; cdr3_aa: CASSLGTGTTEAFF
v_call: TRBV4-2; j_call: TRBJ2-6; cdr3_aa: CASSQDGVASGANVLTF
v_call: TRBV29-1; j_call: TRBJ2-2; cdr3_aa: CSVEDRRQGWTGELFF
v_call: TRBV6-5; j_call: TRBJ1-2; cdr3_aa: CASSYSRASGYTF
v_call: TRBV7-8; j_call: TRBJ1-1; cdr3_aa: CASSLGLQGAAFF
v_call: TRBV6-5; j_call: TRBJ2-7; cdr3_aa: CASSYGLGSYEQYF
v_call: TRBV28; j_call: TRBJ2-1; cdr3_aa: CASSLVLGFNEQFF
v_call: TRBV7-3; j_call: TRBJ2-5; cdr3_aa: CASSAAGGGVQETQYF
v_call: TRBV28; j_call: TRBJ1-1; cdr3_aa: CASTPGGTEAFF
v_call: TRBV11-3; j_call: TRBJ1-4; cdr3_aa: CASSPDTGEKLFF
v_call: TRBV6-5; j_call: TRBJ2-2; cdr3_aa: CASSPRGPTGELFF
v_call: TRBV11-2; j_call: TRBJ2-7; cdr3_aa: CASSLDADRVEQYF
v_call: TRBV5-4; j_call: TRBJ2-7; cdr3_aa: CASSLEGSGIPYEQYF
v_call: TRBV30; j_call: TRBJ2-7; cdr3_aa: CAGEGDSFYEQYF
v_call: TRBV7-9; j_call: TRBJ1-1; cdr3_aa: CASSLEGGGRTNTEAFF
v_call: TRBV29-1; j_call: TRBJ1-2; cdr3_aa: CSANGDRALTVGYGYTF
v_call: TRBV30; j_call: TRBJ2-2; cdr3_aa: CAWSVLLGTGGSGELFF
v_call: TRBV5-6; j_call: TRBJ2-7; cdr3_aa: CASSPGGSEQYF
v_call: TRBV7-8; j_call: TRBJ2-1; cdr3_aa: CASLDSTYNEQFF
v_call: TRBV6-4; j_call: TRBJ1-2; cdr3_aa: CASSDTLASPFYGYTF
v_call: TRBV11-2; j_call: TRBJ2-5; cdr3_aa: CASSFLAGGPGETQYF
v_call: TRBV4-3; j_call: TRBJ2-7; cdr3_aa: CASSQERFGQGYEQYF
v_call: TRBV6-5; j_call: TRBJ2-7; cdr3_aa: CASSYSGLAGDEQYF
v_call: TRBV9; j_call: TRBJ1-2; cdr3_aa: CASSAGQGTFGYTF
v_call: TRBV12-5; j_call: TRBJ2-5; cdr3_aa: CASGLGTGRQETQYF
v_call: TRBV9; j_call: TRBJ2-4; cdr3_aa: CASSPWDTQNIQYF
v_call: TRBV27; j_call: TRBJ2-1; cdr3_aa: CASNPGQGVYNEQFF
v_call: TRBV5-1; j_call: TRBJ2-1; cdr3_aa: CASSLGVYNEQFF
v_call: TRBV6-5; j_call: TRBJ2-1; cdr3_aa: CASTRGTDQFF